The 10 T cell receptor beta chains listed next were all sequenced from one sample in a study of T cells after yellow fever vaccination. In TCRdb, the 5' RACE reads were re-called with MiXCR into one record per CDR3 protein. The data contain 250,000 to 400,000 distinct CDR3 sequences, 3.5% to 4.5% of them singletons. This sample comprised PBMCs, obtained 15 days after the yellow fever booster vaccination. These receptors all come from a man in his late teens or twenties who received the YFV17D yellow fever vaccine.

The chain employs TRBV5-6 and TRBJ1-6; a weak D match, TRBD1 (5 bases). The V end was cut by 2 bases, the J end by 10 bases, with 16 bases between. Germline V gene data show CDR1 as SGHDT and CDR2 as YYEEEE. The CDR3 runs to 15 residues. CDR3 nucleotide sequence: TGTGCCAGCAGCTTCGGAGGCAGGGAGGGGTCACCCCTCCACTTT. Amino acids: CASSFGGREGSPLHF. The full variable domain, its missing parts supplied by reference TRBV5-6 and TRBJ1-6, is DAGVTQSPTHLIKTRGQQVTLRCSPKSGHDTVSWYQQALGQGPQFIFQYYEEEERQRGNFPDRFSGHQFPNYSSELNVNALLLGDSALYLCASSFGGREGSPLHFGNGTRLTVT.

This clonotype was recorded a few times. The rearrangement links TRBV20-1 to TRBJ1-2; unclear D gene. Germline V gene data show CDR1 as DFQATT and CDR2 as SNEGSKA (reference sequence). There are 14 residues in the CDR3. Trimming stripped 1 base from V and 1 base from J, with 10 bases between. In DNA, the CDR3 is TGCAGTGCTAGAGCCCTGGGGATTAACTATGGCTACACCTTC. Encoded protein: CSARALGINYGYTF.

This clonotype was picked up a small number of times. The chain is built from TRBV13 and TRBJ1-5; a possible D gene is TRBD1 (5 bases). Germline CDR1 reads PRHDT; CDR2 reads FYEKMQ (reference sequence). The CDR3 length is 14 residues. Trimming shortened V by 8 bases and J by 6 bases, and 17 bases separated the two germline ends. This CDR3 is CASGDSRVGQPQHF. The DNA of the CDR3 is TGTGCCAGCGGGGACTCAAGGGTAGGTCAGCCCCAGCATTTT.

V usage is TRBV12-3 or TRBV12-4 and J usage is TRBJ2-7, with a possible D match to TRBD2 (5 bases). The V end was cut by 6 bases, the J end by 5 bases, with 14 bases between. The CDR3 is 13 residues long. The CDR3 nucleotides are TGTGCCAGCAGCACTAGTAATGAGGACGAGCAGTACGTC. This gives the protein CASSTSNEDEQYV.

This clonotype was recorded at least ten times. V usage is TRBV10-3 and J usage is TRBJ1-5; D gene uncertain. Germline CDR1 reads ENHRY; CDR2 reads SYGVKD. The CDR3 is 12 residues long. V was clipped by 5 bases and J by 3 bases, with 5 bases between them. CDR3 DNA sequence: TGTGCCATCAGTCCGAACAATCAGCCCCAGCATTTT. Its translation is CAISPNNQPQHF.

The genes are TRBV20-1 and TRBJ2-7; tentative D call: TRBD2 (5 bases). Germline lookup yields CDR1 DFQATT and CDR2 SNEGSKA (reference sequence). The CDR3 contains 13 residues. V was trimmed by 0 bases and J by 3 bases, leaving 9 bases between them. This CDR3 reads CSAREAGDYEQYF. DNA for the CDR3: TGCAGTGCTAGAGAGGCGGGCGACTACGAGCAGTACTTC.

V gene TRBV30 combines with J gene TRBJ1-4; perhaps TRBD1 as D (6 bases). From germline, CDR1 is GTSNPN and CDR2 SVGIG (reference sequence). The CDR3 length is 15 residues. V was cut by 6 bases and J by 7 bases, with 21 bases left in between. The CDR3, as DNA: TGTGCCTGCGGAGCGTGGGGGGCGAGGGGTGAAAAACTGTTTTTT. It encodes CACGAWGARGEKLFF.

Ten or more counts support this clonotype. The chain combines TRBV10-3 with TRBJ2-7; 7 bases are a match to TRBD1. CDR1 is ENHRY, CDR2 SYGVKD, per germline. The CDR3 is made up of 15 amino acids. Trimming removed 8 bases from V and 0 bases from J; junction bases left unmatched: 10. The DNA for the CDR3 is TGTGCCATCTTAACCCGGACAGGCCACTCCTACGAGCAGTACGTC. Protein: CAILTRTGHSYEQYV.

The chain joins TRBV5-1 to TRBJ2-2; D uncertain. With 0 bases removed from V and 7 bases from J, the gap between germline ends came to 13 bases. Germline loops: CDR1 SGHRS, CDR2 YFSETQ. The CDR3 extends over 15 amino acids. For the CDR3, the DNA is TGCGCCAGCAGCTTGGGGTCAGGTGGAGTCGGGGAGCTGTTTTTT. Protein product: CASSLGSGGVGELFF.

This clonotype has ten or more counts. The gene calls are TRBV9 and TRBJ2-4, with 10 positions matching TRBD1. The CDR3 covers 13 residues. V trimming: 4 bases; J trimming: 8 bases; junction bases outside the gene matches: 3. Germline assignment: CDR1 SGDLS and CDR2 YYNGEE. The CDR3 loop reads CASSSGQGDIQYF. As DNA, the CDR3 is TGTGCCAGCAGCTCCGGACAGGGGGACATTCAGTACTTC.